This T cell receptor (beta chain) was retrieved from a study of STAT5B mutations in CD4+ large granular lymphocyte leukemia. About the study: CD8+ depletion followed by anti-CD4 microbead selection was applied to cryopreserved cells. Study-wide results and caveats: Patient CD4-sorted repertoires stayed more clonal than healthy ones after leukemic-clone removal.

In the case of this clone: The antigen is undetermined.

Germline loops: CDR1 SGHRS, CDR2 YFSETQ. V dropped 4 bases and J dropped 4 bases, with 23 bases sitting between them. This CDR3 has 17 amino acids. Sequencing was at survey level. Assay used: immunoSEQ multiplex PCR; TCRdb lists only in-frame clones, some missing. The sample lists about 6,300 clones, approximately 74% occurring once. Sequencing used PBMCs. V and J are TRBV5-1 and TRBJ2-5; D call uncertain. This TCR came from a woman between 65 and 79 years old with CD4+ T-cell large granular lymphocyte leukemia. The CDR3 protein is CASSQGVSGPRTETQYF. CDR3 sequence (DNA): TGCGCCAGCAGCCAAGGTGTTTCGGGTCCGAGGACAGAGACCCAGTACTTC.